This T cell receptor beta chain appears in the sequencing data of a study of brain T cells in children with intractable seizures. Of note for this clone: Its antigen is still unknown.

TCRdb's copy holds only in-frame clones and misses some; the assay was immunoSEQ multiplex PCR. The sample consists of around 340,000 clones, more than 85% of them appearing once. This CDR3 comprises 18 residues. V lost 4 bases to trimming and J lost 2 bases, with 22 bases between them. Germline V gene sequence: CDR1 LGHNA, CDR2 YNFKEQ. The study's findings and limits: Pre- and post-surgery blood differed in depth, so pre-surgery absences may be undersampling. Only CDR3 sequence similarity suggested viral specificity, without known HCMV serostatus.

Documented time point: blood from clinic visit 5 months post-surgery; TSC patient then seizure free. Only cases whose brain tissue showed the highest T cell transcript signatures were sequenced. At least one anti-epileptic drug was given before surgery. The sample in question was peripheral blood, obtained roughly 5 months after surgery. The receptor was isolated from a boy in the first two years of life with tuberous sclerosis and intractable seizures. The chain links TRBV4-2 to TRBJ2-3; no definite D call. The CDR3 DNA sequence: TGTGCCAGCAGCCTAAGCTTGGGGATGGAGTGGGACACAGATACGCAGTATTTT. Translating gives CASSLSLGMEWDTDTQYF.